The present T cell receptor (beta chain) was sequenced within a study of long-term antiretroviral therapy in people with HIV. Study-wide findings and caveats: Whichever time point was examined, clones expanded before ART dominated the repertoire.

V was pared by 0 bases and J by 4 bases, with 10 bases between. The CDR3 has 15 residues. Germline CDR1 and CDR2: LGHNA and YSLEER. Regarding this clone: The antigen is undetermined.

Going into DNA extraction, samples held roughly 0.95-10 million cryopreserved PBMC. Investigators performed immunoSEQ version v3.0 at survey level. Each sample had sequencing targeting roughly 35,000-55,000 T-cell genomes. Measured with immunoSEQ multiplex PCR; TCRdb has only the in-frame clones, and not every one. The sample contains 15,000 to 20,000 clones, roughly 89% of which appear only once. The rearrangement joins TRBV4-3 to TRBJ2-1, with D unresolved. This TCR derives from a man between 18 and 29 years old with HIV. Material: unsorted PBMCs, obtained 2.1 years after starting antiretroviral therapy. Written as DNA, the CDR3 is TGCGCCAGCAGCCAAGACAGAACGAAGTACAATGAGCAGTTCTTC. Its translation is CASSQDRTKYNEQFF.